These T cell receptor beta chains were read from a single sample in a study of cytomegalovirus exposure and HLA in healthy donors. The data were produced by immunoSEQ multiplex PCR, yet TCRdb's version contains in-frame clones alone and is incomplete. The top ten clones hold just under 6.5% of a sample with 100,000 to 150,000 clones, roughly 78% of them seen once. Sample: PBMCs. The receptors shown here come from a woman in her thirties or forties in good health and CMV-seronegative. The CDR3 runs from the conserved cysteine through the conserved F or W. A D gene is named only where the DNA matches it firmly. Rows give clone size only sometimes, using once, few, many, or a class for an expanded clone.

cdr3_nt: TGCGCCAGCAGCTTCGTTGGCAGGCCGAACACCGGGGAGCTGTTTTTT
cdr3_aa: CASSFVGRPNTGELFF
j_call: TRBJ2-2
v_call: TRBV5-1
d_call: .
clone_size: once

cdr3_nt: TGTGCCAGCAGCTTTCCAGCGGGAGTGGTCTACGAGCAGTACTTC
cdr3_aa: CASSFPAGVVYEQYF
j_call: TRBJ2-7
v_call: TRBV7-2
d_call: TRBD2
clone_size: few

cdr3_nt: TGTGCCAGCAGACCCTCTAGCGTCCGAAGTGAGCAGTTCTTC
cdr3_aa: CASRPSSVRSEQFF
j_call: TRBJ2-1
v_call: TRBV7-2
d_call: .
clone_size: .

cdr3_nt: TGTGCCAGCAGTTCTGGAGATCAATTTCGGTCGAATTCACCCCTCCACTTT
cdr3_aa: CASSSGDQFRSNSPLHF
j_call: TRBJ1-6
v_call: TRBV5-4
d_call: .
clone_size: .

cdr3_nt: TGTGCCACCAGCAGGCATCGGACACCCGACGAGCAGTACTTC
cdr3_aa: CATSRHRTPDEQYF
j_call: TRBJ2-7
v_call: TRBV15
d_call: .
clone_size: .

cdr3_nt: TGTGCCAGCAGCTTAGAGGGGCCCCCCTATGGCTACACCTTC
cdr3_aa: CASSLEGPPYGYTF
j_call: TRBJ1-2
v_call: TRBV7-2
d_call: .
clone_size: .

cdr3_nt: TGTGCCAGCAGCTCCCGGACAGGGGGGAACTATGGCTACACCTTC
cdr3_aa: CASSSRTGGNYGYTF
j_call: TRBJ1-2
v_call: TRBV7-2
d_call: TRBD1
clone_size: .

cdr3_nt: TGCGCCAGCAGCTTTCTTGCGGGGGGGGCCTACGAGCAGTACTTC
cdr3_aa: CASSFLAGGAYEQYF
j_call: TRBJ2-7
v_call: TRBV5-1
d_call: TRBD2
clone_size: few

cdr3_nt: TGTGCCAGCAGCTTAGACCCGGGACTAGCGGGAGGGCCCCGCTCCTACGAGCAGTACTTC
cdr3_aa: CASSLDPGLAGGPRSYEQYF
j_call: TRBJ2-7
v_call: TRBV11-2
d_call: TRBD2
clone_size: few

cdr3_nt: TGTGCCAGCAGCGGGGGGACAGGGCCTTTCTTT
cdr3_aa: CASSGGTGPFF
j_call: TRBJ1-1
v_call: TRBV11-2
d_call: TRBD1
clone_size: few

cdr3_nt: TGTGCCAGCAGTTCTCCAGATTCACCCCTCCACTTT
cdr3_aa: CASSSPDSPLHF
j_call: TRBJ1-6
v_call: TRBV28
d_call: .
clone_size: few

cdr3_nt: TGTGCCACCAGCAGAGACGGGACAGCTAACAATGAGCAGTTCTTC
cdr3_aa: CATSRDGTANNEQFF
j_call: TRBJ2-1
v_call: TRBV15
d_call: TRBD1
clone_size: .

cdr3_nt: TGTGCCAGCTCACCACCCTCCTCCTACGAGCAGTACTTC
cdr3_aa: CASSPPSSYEQYF
j_call: TRBJ2-7
v_call: TRBV18
d_call: .
clone_size: .

cdr3_nt: TGTGCCAGCAGTCCCCGACTCTACGAGCAGTACTTC
cdr3_aa: CASSPRLYEQYF
j_call: TRBJ2-7
v_call: TRBV28
d_call: .
clone_size: .

cdr3_nt: TGTGCCAGTAGCTTTAAGTACCTAGCCTATGGCTACACCTTC
cdr3_aa: CASSFKYLAYGYTF
j_call: TRBJ1-2
v_call: TRBV19
d_call: .
clone_size: few

cdr3_nt: TGTGCCAGCTCACCACCGGGGGGAGAGGGCGGCTACACCTTC
cdr3_aa: CASSPPGGEGGYTF
j_call: TRBJ1-2
v_call: TRBV18
d_call: .
clone_size: .

cdr3_nt: TGCGCCAGCAGATGGACAGGCCAAGAGACCCAGTACTTC
cdr3_aa: CASRWTGQETQYF
j_call: TRBJ2-5
v_call: TRBV5-1
d_call: TRBD1
clone_size: .

cdr3_nt: TGCGCCAGCAGCGCATCCAGGGCGGGGACTGAAGCTTTCTTT
cdr3_aa: CASSASRAGTEAFF
j_call: TRBJ1-1
v_call: TRBV5-1
d_call: .
clone_size: .

cdr3_nt: TGTGCCATCAGTGGAACAGGGGGCTGGGATGGCTACACCTTC
cdr3_aa: CAISGTGGWDGYTF
j_call: TRBJ1-2
v_call: TRBV10-3
d_call: TRBD1
clone_size: .

cdr3_nt: TGTGCCAGCAGGGGACAGGGGCCTAATCAGCCCCAGCATTTT
cdr3_aa: CASRGQGPNQPQHF
j_call: TRBJ1-5
v_call: TRBV2
d_call: TRBD1
clone_size: .

cdr3_nt: TGTGCCAGCAGTCCCGGGACAAAGGAGATCTACGAGCAGTACTTC
cdr3_aa: CASSPGTKEIYEQYF
j_call: TRBJ2-7
v_call: TRBV21-1
d_call: .
clone_size: once

cdr3_nt: TGTGCCAGCAGTTCCCCAGGGGTTGGAAACACCATATATTTT
cdr3_aa: CASSSPGVGNTIYF
j_call: TRBJ1-3
v_call: TRBV9
d_call: .
clone_size: .

cdr3_nt: TGTGCCAGCGCTCCCGGGTGGGAGGACTATGGCTACACCTTC
cdr3_aa: CASAPGWEDYGYTF
j_call: TRBJ1-2
v_call: TRBV27
d_call: .
clone_size: .

cdr3_nt: TGTGCCAGCAGCTTCCAGGGTGATTATCAGCCCCAGCATTTT
cdr3_aa: CASSFQGDYQPQHF
j_call: TRBJ1-5
v_call: TRBV7-9
d_call: .
clone_size: .

cdr3_nt: TGTGCCAGTAGTATGGGGGGGGCGTCAGATACGCAGTATTTT
cdr3_aa: CASSMGGASDTQYF
j_call: TRBJ2-3
v_call: TRBV19
d_call: .
clone_size: .

cdr3_nt: TGTGCCAGCAGTGAACTCGTAGTACAAGAGACCCAGTACTTC
cdr3_aa: CASSELVVQETQYF
j_call: TRBJ2-5
v_call: TRBV2
d_call: .
clone_size: .

cdr3_nt: TGTGCCAGCAGCTCTGAGACAGGGGACAGAAAACTGTTTTTT
cdr3_aa: CASSSETGDRKLFF
j_call: TRBJ1-4
v_call: TRBV5-4
d_call: TRBD1
clone_size: few

cdr3_nt: TGTGCCAGCAGCTTGCTGGGGGGGGACACTGAAGCTTTCTTT
cdr3_aa: CASSLLGGDTEAFF
j_call: TRBJ1-1
v_call: TRBV7-9
d_call: .
clone_size: .

cdr3_nt: TGTGCCAGCAGCCGGGGGTTACACACTGAAGCTTTCTTT
cdr3_aa: CASSRGLHTEAFF
j_call: TRBJ1-1
v_call: TRBV7-2
d_call: .
clone_size: .

cdr3_nt: TGTGCCAGCAGTTACTCGGGACAGGGGGCATCTGGCTACACCTTC
cdr3_aa: CASSYSGQGASGYTF
j_call: TRBJ1-2
v_call: TRBV6-5
d_call: TRBD1
clone_size: .

cdr3_nt: TGTGCCAGCAGTTTAGGCCCAGCGGGACAAGAGCAGTTCTTC
cdr3_aa: CASSLGPAGQEQFF
j_call: TRBJ2-1
v_call: TRBV27
d_call: .
clone_size: .

cdr3_nt: TGTGCCAGCTCACCACCGGCTTCAGGCGGGGGTCCTGAAGCTTTCTTT
cdr3_aa: CASSPPASGGGPEAFF
j_call: TRBJ1-1
v_call: TRBV18
d_call: .
clone_size: .

cdr3_nt: TGTGCCATCAGAGGACAGGGCGCCAAACATGGCTACACCTTC
cdr3_aa: CAIRGQGAKHGYTF
j_call: TRBJ1-2
v_call: TRBV10-3
d_call: TRBD1
clone_size: .

cdr3_nt: TGTGCCAGCAGTTACGATGGGACACCGTCCTACGAGCAGTACTTC
cdr3_aa: CASSYDGTPSYEQYF
j_call: TRBJ2-7
v_call: TRBV6-5
d_call: .
clone_size: .

cdr3_nt: TGTGCCAGCAGCTTAGCGGCTTTTGGTAGCAATCAGCCCCAGCATTTT
cdr3_aa: CASSLAAFGSNQPQHF
j_call: TRBJ1-5
v_call: TRBV7-2
d_call: .
clone_size: once

cdr3_nt: TGTGCCACCAGCAAAGGGGTGGGTAGCGGGAGGGTTTGGGCCTACGAGCAGTACTTC
cdr3_aa: CATSKGVGSGRVWAYEQYF
j_call: TRBJ2-7
v_call: TRBV15
d_call: TRBD2
clone_size: .

cdr3_nt: TGCGCCAGCAGCGACGGACTAGCGGGACCCCTAGCCAAAAACATTCAGTACTTC
cdr3_aa: CASSDGLAGPLAKNIQYF
j_call: TRBJ2-4
v_call: TRBV10-1
d_call: TRBD2
clone_size: once

cdr3_nt: TGTGCCAGTAGTATTACGCACGTAGCAGGGGAGACCCAGTACTTC
cdr3_aa: CASSITHVAGETQYF
j_call: TRBJ2-5
v_call: TRBV19
d_call: .
clone_size: .

cdr3_nt: TGTGCCAGCAGTGAAGGTGGGACAGCCTACGAGCAGTACTTC
cdr3_aa: CASSEGGTAYEQYF
j_call: TRBJ2-7
v_call: TRBV28
d_call: TRBD1
clone_size: .

cdr3_nt: TGTGCCAGCAGCTTAGATGCGGGGATAACACCCCTCCACTTT
cdr3_aa: CASSLDAGITPLHF
j_call: TRBJ1-6
v_call: TRBV11-2
d_call: .
clone_size: .

cdr3_nt: TGTGCCAGTTGGGGGGGCTGGGGCTACACCTTC
cdr3_aa: CASWGGWGYTF
j_call: TRBJ1-2
v_call: TRBV25-1
d_call: .
clone_size: .

cdr3_nt: TGTGCCAGCAGCCGTAGAGCTCGGGATACGCAGTATTTT
cdr3_aa: CASSRRARDTQYF
j_call: TRBJ2-3
v_call: TRBV11-3
d_call: .
clone_size: few

cdr3_nt: TGTGCCAGCAGCTTACTAGCGGGAGGTTCTGGGGCCAACGTCCTGACTTTC
cdr3_aa: CASSLLAGGSGANVLTF
j_call: TRBJ2-6
v_call: TRBV7-6
d_call: TRBD2
clone_size: few

cdr3_nt: TGCGCCAGCAGCTATGGACAGGACGGGGAGCAGTACTTC
cdr3_aa: CASSYGQDGEQYF
j_call: TRBJ2-7
v_call: TRBV5-1
d_call: TRBD1
clone_size: .

cdr3_nt: TGTGCCAGCAAGTACGGGGTTGGAGAGACCCAGTACTTC
cdr3_aa: CASKYGVGETQYF
j_call: TRBJ2-5
v_call: TRBV6-6
d_call: .
clone_size: .

cdr3_nt: TGTGCCAGCAGCCGAGACTACCTATCAACGAACACCGGGGAGCTGTTTTTT
cdr3_aa: CASSRDYLSTNTGELFF
j_call: TRBJ2-2
v_call: TRBV7-2
d_call: .
clone_size: .

cdr3_nt: TGTGCCAGCAGCAAAGGACAGGGGAGCAATCAGCCCCAGCATTTT
cdr3_aa: CASSKGQGSNQPQHF
j_call: TRBJ1-5
v_call: TRBV5-5
d_call: TRBD1
clone_size: .

cdr3_nt: TGCGCCAGCAGCCCAAGAGGGCTCAACTCCTACGAGCAGTACTTC
cdr3_aa: CASSPRGLNSYEQYF
j_call: TRBJ2-7
v_call: TRBV4-1
d_call: .
clone_size: .